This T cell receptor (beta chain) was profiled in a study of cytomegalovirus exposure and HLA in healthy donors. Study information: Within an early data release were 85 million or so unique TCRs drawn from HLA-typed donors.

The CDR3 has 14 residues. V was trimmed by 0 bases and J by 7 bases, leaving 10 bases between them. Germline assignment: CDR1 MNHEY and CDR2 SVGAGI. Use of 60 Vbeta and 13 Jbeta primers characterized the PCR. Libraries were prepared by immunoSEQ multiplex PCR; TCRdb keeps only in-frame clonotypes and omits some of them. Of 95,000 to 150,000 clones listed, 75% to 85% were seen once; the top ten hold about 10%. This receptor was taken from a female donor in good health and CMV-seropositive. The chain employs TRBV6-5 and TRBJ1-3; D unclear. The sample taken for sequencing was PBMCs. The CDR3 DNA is TGTGCCAGCAGTTACTCGGGGAGGGCGAACACCATATATTTT. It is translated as CASSYSGRANTIYF.